The text below deals with one TCR beta chain. Its antigen remains unknown. Only in-frame clones appear in the TCRdb table, and some are missing; sequencing was by immunoSEQ multiplex PCR. The data hold about 120,000 clones, with approximately 90% observed a single time. This entry is derived from a study of T cell responses to AZD1222 COVID-19 vaccine. Whole-study findings and limits: Spike-spanning, vaccine-associated CD4 TCRs were dominant at 160-218 and 743-854. All repertoire sampling was performed exclusively after the peak T cell response.

CDR1 and CDR2 (germline): SNHLY, FYNNEI. Losses at the gene ends were 7 bases for V and 4 bases for J; bases not matched to a gene: 12. CDR3 size: 15 residues. The origin of this receptor is an adult in good health. This sequence joins TRBV2 and TRBJ1-1; 7 bases agree with TRBD1. The sequencing here drew on peripheral blood, taken on day 0 of AZD1222 vaccination. The CDR3 DNA reads TGTGCCAGCACCCCAGGGGGAGAGGGGTTCACTGAAGCTTTCTTT. This codes for CASTPGGEGFTEAFF.